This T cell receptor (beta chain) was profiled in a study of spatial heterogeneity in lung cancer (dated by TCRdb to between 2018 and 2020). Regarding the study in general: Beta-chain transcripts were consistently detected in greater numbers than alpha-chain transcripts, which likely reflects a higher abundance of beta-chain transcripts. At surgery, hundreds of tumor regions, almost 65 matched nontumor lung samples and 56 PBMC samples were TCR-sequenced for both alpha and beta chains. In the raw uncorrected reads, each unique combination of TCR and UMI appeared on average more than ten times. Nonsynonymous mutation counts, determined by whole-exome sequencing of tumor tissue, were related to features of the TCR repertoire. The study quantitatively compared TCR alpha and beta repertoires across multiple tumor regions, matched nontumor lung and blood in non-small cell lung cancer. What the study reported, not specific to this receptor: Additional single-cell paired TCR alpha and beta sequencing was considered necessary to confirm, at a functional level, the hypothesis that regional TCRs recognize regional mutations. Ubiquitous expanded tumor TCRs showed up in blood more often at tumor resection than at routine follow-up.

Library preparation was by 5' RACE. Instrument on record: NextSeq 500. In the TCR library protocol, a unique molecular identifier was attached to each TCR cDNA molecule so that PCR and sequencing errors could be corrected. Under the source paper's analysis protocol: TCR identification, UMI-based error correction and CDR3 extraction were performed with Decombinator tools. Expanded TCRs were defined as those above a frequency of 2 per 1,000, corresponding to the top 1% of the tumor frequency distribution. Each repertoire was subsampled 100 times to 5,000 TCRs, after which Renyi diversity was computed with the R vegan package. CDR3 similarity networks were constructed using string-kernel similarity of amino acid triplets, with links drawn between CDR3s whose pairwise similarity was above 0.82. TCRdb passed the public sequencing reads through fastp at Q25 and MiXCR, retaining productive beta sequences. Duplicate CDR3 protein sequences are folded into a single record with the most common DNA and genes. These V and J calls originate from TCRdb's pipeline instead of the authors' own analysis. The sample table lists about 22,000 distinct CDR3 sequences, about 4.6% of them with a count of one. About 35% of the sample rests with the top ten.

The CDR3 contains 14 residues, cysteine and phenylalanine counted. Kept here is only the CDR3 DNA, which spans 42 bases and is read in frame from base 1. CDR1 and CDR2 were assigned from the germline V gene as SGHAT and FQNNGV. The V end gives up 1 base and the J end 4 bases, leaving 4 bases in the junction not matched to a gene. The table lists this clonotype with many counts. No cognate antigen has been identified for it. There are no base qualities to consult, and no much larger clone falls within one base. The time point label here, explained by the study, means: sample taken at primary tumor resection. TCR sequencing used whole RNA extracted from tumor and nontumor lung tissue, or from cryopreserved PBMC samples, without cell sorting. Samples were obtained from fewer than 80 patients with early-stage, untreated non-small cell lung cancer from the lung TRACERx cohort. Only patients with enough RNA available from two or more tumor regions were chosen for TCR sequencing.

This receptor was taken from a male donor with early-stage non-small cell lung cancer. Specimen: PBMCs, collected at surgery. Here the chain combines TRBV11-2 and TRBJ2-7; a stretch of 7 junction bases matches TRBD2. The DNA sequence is TGTGCCAGCAGCTTAGTTCAGCGGGGATACGAGCAGTACTTC. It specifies CASSLVQRGYEQYF. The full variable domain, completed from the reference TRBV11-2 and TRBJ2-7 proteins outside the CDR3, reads EAGVAQSPRYKIIEKRQSVAFWCNPISGHATLYWYQQILGQGPKLLIQFQNNGVVDDSQLPKDRFSAERLKGVDSTLKIQPAKLEDSAVYLCASSLVQRGYEQYFGPGTRLTVT.